The sequence of this TCR beta chain was determined in a study of T cells in Graves' hyperthyroidism and ophthalmopathy. Study-level points and caveats: Blood held most thyroid clonotypes expanded above 0.001 frequency. The model forecast ophthalmopathy, anticipating it by a median around 6.5 months before onset.

There are 13 residues in the CDR3. After removal of 5 bases from V and 3 bases from J, the junction contained 4 bases not matched to a gene. Germline V gene data show CDR1 as MNHEY and CDR2 as SMNVEV (reference sequence). RNA transcripts gave rise to amplified TCR beta CDR3 regions. The TCR CDR3 was amplified in a first-round RT-PCR using the HTBI primer set. TCRdb re-called the multiplex PCR reads with MiXCR, one entry per CDR3 protein. The table shows hundreds of thousands of distinct CDR3 sequences, with about 15% occurring only once. At least ten counts were recorded for this clonotype. Its antigen is unknown.

The chain recombines TRBV27 with TRBJ2-7; 7 bases agree with TRBD1. The clonotype originates from a man between 18 and 29 years old with Graves' ophthalmopathy. Sequenced material: blood. The CDR3 DNA reads TGTGCCAGCAGTCACAGACAGGGCTACGAGCAGTACTTC. This sequence encodes CASSHRQGYEQYF.